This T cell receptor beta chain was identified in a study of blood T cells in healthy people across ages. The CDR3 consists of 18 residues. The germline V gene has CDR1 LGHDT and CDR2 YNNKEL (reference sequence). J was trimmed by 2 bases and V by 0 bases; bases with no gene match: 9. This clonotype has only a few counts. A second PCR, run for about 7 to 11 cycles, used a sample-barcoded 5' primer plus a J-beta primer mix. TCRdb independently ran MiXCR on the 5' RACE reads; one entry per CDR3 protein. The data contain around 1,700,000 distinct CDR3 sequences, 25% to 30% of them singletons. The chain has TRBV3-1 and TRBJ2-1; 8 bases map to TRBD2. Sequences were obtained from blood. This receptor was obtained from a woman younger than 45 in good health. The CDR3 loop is CASSQDLTVGGAYNEQFF. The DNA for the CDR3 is TGTGCCAGCAGCCAAGACTTGACGGTCGGGGGGGCCTACAATGAGCAGTTCTTC.